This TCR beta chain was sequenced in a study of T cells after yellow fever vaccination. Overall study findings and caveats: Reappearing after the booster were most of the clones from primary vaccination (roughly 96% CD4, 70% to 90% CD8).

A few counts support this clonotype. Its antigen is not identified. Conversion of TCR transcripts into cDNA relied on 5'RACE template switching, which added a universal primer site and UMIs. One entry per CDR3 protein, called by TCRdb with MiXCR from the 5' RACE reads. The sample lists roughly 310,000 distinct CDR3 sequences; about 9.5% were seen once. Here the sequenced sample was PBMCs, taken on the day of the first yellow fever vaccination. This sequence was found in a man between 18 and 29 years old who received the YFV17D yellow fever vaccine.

The CDR3 DNA is TGTGCCAGTAGTAGCATGGGACACCACACAGATACGCAGTATTTT. Protein product: CASSSMGHHTDTQYF. The chain is built from TRBV19 and TRBJ2-3; maybe TRBD1 (6 bases). V was trimmed by 4 bases and J by 2 bases, leaving 13 bases between them. The germline CDR1 and CDR2 sequences are LNHDA and SQIVND (reference sequence). This CDR3 region has 15 residues.